A selection of T cell receptor beta chains follows, all from one sample in a study of T-cell memory formation after mild COVID-19. TCRdb called the 5' RACE reads again in MiXCR, with one record for every CDR3 protein. This table holds 150,000 or so distinct CDR3 sequences, around 15% found once. Sequenced material: PBMCs or a T cell subset sorted from them (not recorded which). The receptors originated from an adult woman who had mild COVID-19 (a few samples of this study predate the infection). Cell type and time point are not known. Both conserved end residues are part of each CDR3. The D gene is left open where the match is weak. Clone size appears in some rows only: once, few, many, or a class for an expanded clone.

J	length	D	size	V	DNA	CDR3
TRBJ2-7	16	.	.	TRBV16	TGTGCCAGCAGCCAATCGAGGCTAGCTCTACTTCACGAGCAGTACTTC	CASSQSRLALLHEQYF
TRBJ2-5	19	TRBD1	few	TRBV7-6	TGTGCCAGCAGCTTAGCCCCCGGGACAGATCATTTAAGGGAAGAGACCCAGTACTTC	CASSLAPGTDHLREETQYF
TRBJ1-5	16	.	.	TRBV15	TGTGCCACCAGCAGTCCGGCAGGGATTACCGGGAAGCCCCAGCATTTT	CATSSPAGITGKPQHF
TRBJ2-3	17	.	.	TRBV7-3	TGTGCCAGCAGTCCTACGGCGGGGTTGAAGGGAACAGATACGCAGTATTTT	CASSPTAGLKGTDTQYF
TRBJ2-2	13	TRBD2	.	TRBV7-7	TGTGCTAGCAGCCCAACTAGCGTCGGGGAGCTGTTTTTT	CASSPTSVGELFF
TRBJ2-2	11	.	few	TRBV4-1	TGCGCCAGCAGCCAAGGGTGGGAGCTGTTTTTT	CASSQGWELFF
TRBJ1-1	14	.	few	TRBV20-1	TGCAGTGCTAGAGTCCCAGCTATTAACACTGAAGCTTTCTTT	CSARVPAINTEAFF
TRBJ2-2	16	.	.	TRBV5-1	TGCGCCAGCAGCTTGGTTAGGGGGTCGAACACCGGGGAGCTGTTTTTT	CASSLVRGSNTGELFF
TRBJ2-2	14	.	.	TRBV30	TGTGCCTGGAGTGTTGGTTTGGGCACCGGGGAGCTGTTTTTT	CAWSVGLGTGELFF
TRBJ2-2	16	.	few	TRBV4-2	TGTGCCAGCAGCCCTGACTGGCGGGGCGATACCGGGGAGCTGTTTTTT	CASSPDWRGDTGELFF
TRBJ2-2	14	.	.	TRBV3-1	TGTGCCAGCAGCCAAGAGGAGGGTACCGGGGAGCTGTTTTTT	CASSQEEGTGELFF
TRBJ2-3	18	.	few	TRBV20-1	TGCAGTGCTAGAGATTTGGCTAGCAGACAGAAATTCACAGATACGCAGTATTTT	CSARDLASRQKFTDTQYF
TRBJ2-1	17	TRBD2	.	TRBV6-2/TRBV6-3	TGTGCCAGCAGTTACTCGATAGCGGGGGGGCTGGGCAATGAGCAGTTCTTC	CASSYSIAGGLGNEQFF
TRBJ2-7	14	.	.	TRBV9	TGTGCCAGCAGCGAAGATCCCTCTCAGGACGAGCAGTACTTC	CASSEDPSQDEQYF
TRBJ2-7	15	.	.	TRBV12-3/TRBV12-4	TGTGCCAGCAGTCAGAGCACAGGCTCCAGGGACGAGCAGTACTTC	CASSQSTGSRDEQYF
TRBJ1-2	19	.	few	TRBV5-1	TGCGCCAGCAGCTTGGATGCAGGGACAACCAGGGCCCACCGCTATGGCTACACCTTC	CASSLDAGTTRAHRYGYTF
TRBJ1-1	16	.	.	TRBV7-3	TGTGCCAGCAGCCCGGTCGGGGGGGCGAGGAACACTGAAGCTTTCTTT	CASSPVGGARNTEAFF
TRBJ2-1	15	.	.	TRBV6-2/TRBV6-3	TGTGCCAGCAGTTACCTAGACCCAACATACAATGAGCAGTTCTTC	CASSYLDPTYNEQFF
TRBJ2-1	15	.	few	TRBV4-1	TGCGCCAGCAGCCAAGGGGTGAGTGCGGGAAATGAGCAGTTCTTC	CASSQGVSAGNEQFF
TRBJ1-2	12	.	.	TRBV4-3	TGCGCCAGCAGCCAAAACAGGGATGGCTACACCTTC	CASSQNRDGYTF
TRBJ2-5	16	TRBD1	few	TRBV5-4	TGTGCCAGCAGAAGAAGACAGGGAACTTCACAAGAGACCCAGTACTTC	CASRRRQGTSQETQYF
TRBJ2-5	14	TRBD2	.	TRBV20-1	TGCAGTGCTAGCCTGACTAGCGGCCAAGAGACCCAGTACTTC	CSASLTSGQETQYF
TRBJ2-1	16	TRBD2	.	TRBV4-2	TGTGCCAGCAGCCAAGAGGGAGTAGCGGGGTACAATGAGCAGTTCTTC	CASSQEGVAGYNEQFF
TRBJ2-3	17	TRBD2	many	TRBV7-9	TGTGCCAGCAGCTTCCGGACTAGCGGACCAGAATCGTATACGCAGTATTTT	CASSFRTSGPESYTQYF
TRBJ2-6	19	TRBD1	few	TRBV2	TGTGCCAGCAGTGATAAATACCGGGACAGGGGGCCTGGGGCCAACGTCCTGACTTTC	CASSDKYRDRGPGANVLTF
TRBJ2-5	13	TRBD2	few	TRBV10-3	TGTGCCATCAGCCCGGGGGGGGAAGAGACCCAGTACTTC	CAISPGGEETQYF
TRBJ1-2	14	.	.	TRBV20-1	TGCAGTGCTCTCATCCCTCCGAGTAACTATGGCTACACCTTC	CSALIPPSNYGYTF
TRBJ1-5	12	.	few	TRBV30	TGTGCCTGGAGTAGGGGAAGTCAGCCCCAGCATTTT	CAWSRGSQPQHF
TRBJ2-7	17	.	.	TRBV4-1	TGCGCCAGCAGCCAAGAGGCCCCAGGGCAATCCCCCTACGAGCAGTACTTC	CASSQEAPGQSPYEQYF
TRBJ2-2	11	.	.	TRBV5-1	TGCGCCAGCACCCTGGCCGGGGAGCTGTTTTTT	CASTLAGELFF
TRBJ2-3	16	TRBD2	.	TRBV5-5	TGTGCCAGCAGCTTGGACCTAGCGGGGGGCAAAGATACGCAGTATTTT	CASSLDLAGGKDTQYF
TRBJ2-3	13	.	few	TRBV19	TGTGCCAGTAGTTCCCGGGCGGCGGATACGCAGTATTTT	CASSSRAADTQYF